The present T cell receptor beta chain was sequenced within a study of Graves' ophthalmopathy and Graves' hyperthyroidism. Study-level findings and limits: Most thyroid clonotypes expanded beyond 0.001 frequency were also found in blood. With 65% to 71% sensitivity and approximately 73% specificity, the model predicted ophthalmopathy progression.

The CDR3 sequence is 14 residues long. V lost 4 bases and J 1 base, leaving 12 bases between the germline ends. Germline V gene sequence: CDR1 SGHRS, CDR2 YFSETQ. This clonotype was detected only a few times. Its matching antigen is unknown. Transcripts of RNA were the source for amplifying TCR beta CDR3 regions. Second-round multiplex PCR followed a first-round RT-PCR using HTBI primers. MiXCR, applied by TCRdb to the multiplex PCR reads, yields one record per CDR3 protein. The sample lists about 390,000 distinct CDR3 sequences; roughly 17% were seen once. The chain recombines TRBV5-1 with TRBJ2-7; D perhaps matches TRBD2 (6 bases). The sequencing input was peripheral blood. The clonotype originates from an adult woman with stable Graves' hyperthyroidism. Written as DNA, the CDR3 is TGCGCCAGCAGCAGGACCGGGACTTCCTACGAGCAGTACTTC. Protein product: CASSRTGTSYEQYF.